This entry concerns a single TCR beta chain. This clonotype was found once. The antigen it recognizes is unknown. No quality values exist for individual bases; no much larger clone is one base distant. A solitary read yields weak support. The 39 donors, aged roughly 6 to 90 years, were systemically healthy Caucasian individuals from Russia. Each donor gave approximately 10 milliliters of peripheral blood, collected into EDTA-treated Vacutainer tubes. PBMCs were isolated by Ficoll-Paque density-gradient centrifugation, with at least 6.5 million obtained per sample. Trizol reagent was used to extract total RNA from the PBMCs, yielding at least 5 micrograms per sample. Naive CD45RAhigh/CD27high T cell percentages were measured by flow cytometry on a PBMC aliquot from every donor. These data originate in a study of blood T cells in healthy people across ages (dated by TCRdb to about 2015). Regarding the study in general: Template switching captured roughly one uniquely barcoded TCR beta cDNA molecule per two T cells in model experiments. To track age-related changes in TCR beta repertoire diversity, the study relied on deep sequencing normalized with unique cDNA molecular identifiers. Four age groups were formed from the donors: young (average roughly 15 years), middle-aged (roughly 38), aged (roughly 59) and long-lived (roughly 81). To avoid experimental bias, donors of different ages were distributed randomly across sequencing lanes. For two donors (one aged 18 to 30 and one aged 80 or older), the study analyzed two additional independent replicas of 1 million unique cDNA reads from the same blood draw. The study at large found these results: The percentage of naive T cells measured by flow cytometry correlated strongly with observed TCR beta diversity. Observed TCR beta diversity per million T cells fell roughly linearly with age, and a significant reduction was already apparent by age around 44. Compared with the aged group, the long-lived group had more naive CD4+ T cells, fewer expanded clones and increased TCR diversity, a pattern suggesting age selection. Estimates of total diversity from one million sequenced T cells were regarded as lower bounds and underestimates. The CMV infection status of donors was not known, potentially confounding age-related changes in expanded clonotypes. Since profiling was done on bulk unsorted PBMCs, naive and antigen-experienced compartments could not be conclusively compared.

Library construction relied on 5' RACE. Data came from an Illumina HiSeq 2500. A second roughly 7 to 11 cycle PCR used a sample-barcoded 5' primer and a J-beta primer mix. A template-switch 5' adaptor carrying 12 random nucleotides introduced a unique molecular identifier onto each TCR beta cDNA molecule. Each sample yielded at least 3 million CDR3-containing paired-end reads. First-strand cDNA was synthesized from all RNA with the Mint cDNA synthesis kit, primed by a TRBC-specific oligonucleotide. After uracil-DNA glycosylase treatment, a first 18-cycle PCR used universal primers M1SS and BC2_uni_R on all cDNA. Under the source paper's analysis protocol: Each sample was normalized by randomly selecting 1 million high-quality reads, each carrying a distinct molecular identifier. Instead of being binned into consensus sequences, reads with shared molecular identifiers were discarded. MiTCR, with a Q25 quality threshold and the strictest error-elimination algorithm, was used for CDR3 identification, clonotype clustering and error correction. A nonparametric unseen species model using Euler transformation provided a lower-bound estimate of total TCR beta diversity. TCRdb applied fastp at Q25 and MiXCR to the public reads, then kept only in-frame beta chains. Each CDR3 protein gets just one entry, which takes the most common genes and DNA from the rows behind it. These V and J calls originate from TCRdb's pipeline instead of the authors' own analysis. The table for this sample lists about 1.6 million distinct CDR3 sequences; about 32% of them were counted only once. The top ten constitute 11% of the sample.

The cysteine opens and the phenylalanine closes a CDR3 of 15 amino acids. The DNA shown is the 45-base CDR3, in frame from base 1. Between the V and J ends, shortened by 7 bases and 13 bases respectively, the junction contains 26 bases. The chain employs TRBV12-3 or TRBV12-4 and TRBJ2-4; no D gene can be assigned with confidence. The receptor was isolated from a woman between 25 and 40 years old in good health. The source material was blood. The DNA sequence follows: TGTGCCAGCACCCTTGGGCACCTAAATTACAATGAGCAGTACTTC. This yields the protein CASTLGHLNYNEQYF.